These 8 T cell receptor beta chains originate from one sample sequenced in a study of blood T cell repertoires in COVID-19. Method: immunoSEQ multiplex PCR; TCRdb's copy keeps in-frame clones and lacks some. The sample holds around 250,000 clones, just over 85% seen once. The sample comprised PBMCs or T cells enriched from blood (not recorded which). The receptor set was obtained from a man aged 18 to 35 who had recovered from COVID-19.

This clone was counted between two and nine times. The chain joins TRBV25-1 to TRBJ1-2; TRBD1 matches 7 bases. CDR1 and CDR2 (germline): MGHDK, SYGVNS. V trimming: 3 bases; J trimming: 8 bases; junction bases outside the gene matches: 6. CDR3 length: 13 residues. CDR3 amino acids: CASSDSTGPGYTF. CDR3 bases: TGTGCCAGCAGTGACTCGACAGGGCCCGGCTACACCTTC.

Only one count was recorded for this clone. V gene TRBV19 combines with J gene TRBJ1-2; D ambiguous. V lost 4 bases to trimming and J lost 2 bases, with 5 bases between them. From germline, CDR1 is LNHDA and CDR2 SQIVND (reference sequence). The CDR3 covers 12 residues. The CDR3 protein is CASSRRNYGYTF. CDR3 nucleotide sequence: TGTGCCAGTAGTAGGAGGAACTATGGCTACACCTTC.

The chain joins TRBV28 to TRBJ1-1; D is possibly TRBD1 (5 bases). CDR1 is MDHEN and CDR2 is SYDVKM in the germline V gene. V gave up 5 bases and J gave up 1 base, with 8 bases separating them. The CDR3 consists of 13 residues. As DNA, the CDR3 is TGTGCCAGCAGTCTCCAGGGGAACACTGAAGCTTTCTTT. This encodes CASSLQGNTEAFF.

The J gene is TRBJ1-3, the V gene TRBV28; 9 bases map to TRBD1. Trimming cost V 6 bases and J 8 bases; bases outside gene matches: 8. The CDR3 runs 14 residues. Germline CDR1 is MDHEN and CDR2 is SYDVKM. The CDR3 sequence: CASSRTGVMDTIYF. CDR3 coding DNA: TGTGCCAGCAGCCGGACAGGGGTTATGGACACCATATATTTT.

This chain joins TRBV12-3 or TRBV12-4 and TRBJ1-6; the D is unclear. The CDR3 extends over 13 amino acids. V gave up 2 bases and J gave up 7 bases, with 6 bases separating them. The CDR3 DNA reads TGTGCCAGCAGTTTAAATAGAAATTCACCCCTCCACTTT. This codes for CASSLNRNSPLHF.

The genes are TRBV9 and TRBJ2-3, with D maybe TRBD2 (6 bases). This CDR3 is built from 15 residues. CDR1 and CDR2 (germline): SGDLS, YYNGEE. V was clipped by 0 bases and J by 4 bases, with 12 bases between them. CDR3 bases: TGTGCCAGCAGCGTAGTCGGCGGGGTGGCAGATACGCAGTATTTT. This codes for CASSVVGGVADTQYF.

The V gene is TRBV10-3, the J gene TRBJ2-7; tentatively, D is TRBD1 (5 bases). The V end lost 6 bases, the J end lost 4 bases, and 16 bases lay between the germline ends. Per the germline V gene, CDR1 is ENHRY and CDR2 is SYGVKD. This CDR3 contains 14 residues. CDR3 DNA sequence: TGTGCCATCAGCCCCAACCAGGGTCGATACGAGCAGTACTTC. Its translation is CAISPNQGRYEQYF.

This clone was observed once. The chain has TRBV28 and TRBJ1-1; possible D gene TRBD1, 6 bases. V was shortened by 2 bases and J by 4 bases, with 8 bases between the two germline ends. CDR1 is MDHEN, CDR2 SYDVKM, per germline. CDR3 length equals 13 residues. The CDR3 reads CASSLEGVTEAFF. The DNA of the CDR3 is TGTGCCAGCAGTTTAGAGGGGGTCACTGAAGCTTTCTTT.